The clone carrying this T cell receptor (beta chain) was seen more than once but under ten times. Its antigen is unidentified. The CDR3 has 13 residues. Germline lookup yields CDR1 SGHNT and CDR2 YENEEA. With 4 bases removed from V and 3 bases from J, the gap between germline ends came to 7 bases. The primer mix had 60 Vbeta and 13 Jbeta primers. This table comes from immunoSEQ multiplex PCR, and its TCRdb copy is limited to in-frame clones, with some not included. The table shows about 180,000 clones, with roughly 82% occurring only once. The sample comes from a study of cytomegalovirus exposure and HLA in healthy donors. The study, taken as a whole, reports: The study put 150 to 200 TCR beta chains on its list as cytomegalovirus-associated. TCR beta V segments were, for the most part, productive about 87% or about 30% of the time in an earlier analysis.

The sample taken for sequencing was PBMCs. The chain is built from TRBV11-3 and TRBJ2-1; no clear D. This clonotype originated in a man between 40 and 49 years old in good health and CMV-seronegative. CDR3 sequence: CASSYYNYNEQFF. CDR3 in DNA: TGTGCCAGCAGCTATTACAACTACAATGAGCAGTTCTTC.